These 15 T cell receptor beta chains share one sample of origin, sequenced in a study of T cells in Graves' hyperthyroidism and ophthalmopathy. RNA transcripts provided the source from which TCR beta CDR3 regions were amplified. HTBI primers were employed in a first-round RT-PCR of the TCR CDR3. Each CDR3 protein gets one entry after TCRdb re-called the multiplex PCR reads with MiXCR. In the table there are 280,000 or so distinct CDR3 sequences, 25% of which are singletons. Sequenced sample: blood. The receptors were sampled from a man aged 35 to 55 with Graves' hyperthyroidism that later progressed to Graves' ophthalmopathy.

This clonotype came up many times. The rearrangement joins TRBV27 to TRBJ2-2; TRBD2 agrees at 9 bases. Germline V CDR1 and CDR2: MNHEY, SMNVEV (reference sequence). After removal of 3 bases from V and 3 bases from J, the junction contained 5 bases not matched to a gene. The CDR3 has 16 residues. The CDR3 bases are TGTGCCAGCAGTTTGACTAGCGGACTATACACCGGGGAGCTGTTTTTT. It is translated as CASSLTSGLYTGELFF.

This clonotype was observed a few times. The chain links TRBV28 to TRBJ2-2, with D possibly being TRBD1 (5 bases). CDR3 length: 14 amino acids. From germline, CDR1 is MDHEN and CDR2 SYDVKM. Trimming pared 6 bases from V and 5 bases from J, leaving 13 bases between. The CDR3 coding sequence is TGTGCCAGCAGACCCGACAGTGAGACCGGGGAGCTGTTTTTT. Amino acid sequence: CASRPDSETGELFF.

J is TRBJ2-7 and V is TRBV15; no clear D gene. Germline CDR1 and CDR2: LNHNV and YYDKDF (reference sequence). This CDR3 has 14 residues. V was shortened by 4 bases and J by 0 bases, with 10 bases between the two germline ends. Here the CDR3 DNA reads TGTGCCACCAGCATAGGGCGGAGCTCCTACGAGCAGTACTTC. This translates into CATSIGRSSYEQYF.

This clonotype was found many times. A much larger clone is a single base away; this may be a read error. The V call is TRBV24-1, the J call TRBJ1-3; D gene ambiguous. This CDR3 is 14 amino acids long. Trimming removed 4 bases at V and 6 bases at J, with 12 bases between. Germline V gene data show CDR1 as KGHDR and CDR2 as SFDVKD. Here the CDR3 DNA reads TGTGCCACCAGTGACCCGTCCGAGGAAAACACCATATATTTT. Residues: CATSDPSEENTIYF.

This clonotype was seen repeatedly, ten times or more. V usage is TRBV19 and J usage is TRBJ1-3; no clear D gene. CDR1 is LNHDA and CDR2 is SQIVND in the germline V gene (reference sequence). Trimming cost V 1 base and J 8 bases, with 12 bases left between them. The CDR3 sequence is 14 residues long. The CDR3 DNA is TGTGCCAGTAGTATAGGCGTAGGGTTGGACACCATATATTTT. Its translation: CASSIGVGLDTIYF.

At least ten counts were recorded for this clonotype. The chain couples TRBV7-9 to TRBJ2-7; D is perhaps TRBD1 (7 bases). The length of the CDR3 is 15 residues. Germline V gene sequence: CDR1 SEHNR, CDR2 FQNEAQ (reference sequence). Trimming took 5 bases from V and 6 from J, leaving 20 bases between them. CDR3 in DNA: TGTGCCAGCAGCCGGGACAGATTAGCGGTGAGCGAGCAGTACTTC. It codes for CASSRDRLAVSEQYF.

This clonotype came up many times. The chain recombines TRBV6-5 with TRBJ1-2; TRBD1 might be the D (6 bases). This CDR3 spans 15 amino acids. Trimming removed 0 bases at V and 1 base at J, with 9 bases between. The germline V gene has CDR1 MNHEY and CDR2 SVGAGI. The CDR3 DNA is TGTGCCAGCAGTTACTCAGGGGGACTTAACTATGGCTACACCTTC. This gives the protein CASSYSGGLNYGYTF.

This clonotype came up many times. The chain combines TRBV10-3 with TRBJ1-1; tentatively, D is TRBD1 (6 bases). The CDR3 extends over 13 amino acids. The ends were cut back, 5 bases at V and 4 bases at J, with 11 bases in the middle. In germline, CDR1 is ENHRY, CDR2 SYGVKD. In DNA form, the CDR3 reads TGTGCCATCAGTTACAGGGAAGTCACTGAAGCTTTCTTT. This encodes CAISYREVTEAFF.

The chain's CDR3 is CASRTRPATEAFF. For the CDR3, the DNA is TGTGCCAGCAGAACAAGGCCGGCCACTGAAGCTTTCTTT. This chain joins TRBV12-3 or TRBV12-4 and TRBJ1-1, with D uncertain. This CDR3 is built from 13 residues. V was cut by 6 bases and J by 4 bases, with 12 bases left in between.

CDR3 sequence (DNA): TGTGCCAGCAGCTTACCGCCGGCCGATACGCAGTATTTT. Its translation: CASSLPPADTQYF. V usage is TRBV13 and J usage is TRBJ2-3; no reliable D call. V was cut by 2 bases and J by 6 bases, with 9 bases left in between. The V gene's germline CDR1 is PRHDT and CDR2 FYEKMQ (reference sequence). The CDR3 covers 13 residues.

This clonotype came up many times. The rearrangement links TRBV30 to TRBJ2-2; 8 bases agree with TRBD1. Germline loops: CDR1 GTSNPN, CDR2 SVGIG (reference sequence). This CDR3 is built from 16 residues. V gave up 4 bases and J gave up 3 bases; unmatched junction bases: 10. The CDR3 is CAWKIPDRAYTGELFF. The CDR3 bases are TGTGCCTGGAAAATTCCGGACAGGGCCTACACCGGGGAGCTGTTTTTT.

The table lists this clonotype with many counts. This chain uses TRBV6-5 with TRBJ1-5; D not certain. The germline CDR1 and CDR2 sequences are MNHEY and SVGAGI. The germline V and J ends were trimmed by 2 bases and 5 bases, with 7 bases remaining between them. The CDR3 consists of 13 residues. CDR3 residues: CASSYNSDQPQHF. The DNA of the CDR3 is TGTGCCAGCAGTTACAACAGCGATCAGCCCCAGCATTTT.

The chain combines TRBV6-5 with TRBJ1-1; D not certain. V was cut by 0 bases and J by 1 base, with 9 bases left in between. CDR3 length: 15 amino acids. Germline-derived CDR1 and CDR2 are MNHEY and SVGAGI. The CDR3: CASSYSAAENTEAFF. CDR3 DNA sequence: TGTGCCAGCAGTTACTCGGCTGCGGAGAACACTGAAGCTTTCTTT.

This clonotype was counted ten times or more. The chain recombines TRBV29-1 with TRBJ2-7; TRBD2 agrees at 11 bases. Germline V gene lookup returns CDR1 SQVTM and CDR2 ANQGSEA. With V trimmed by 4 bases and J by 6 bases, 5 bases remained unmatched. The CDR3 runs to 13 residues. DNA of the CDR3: TGCAGCGTTGGGATAGCGGGAGGGGGCGAGCAGTACTTC. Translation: CSVGIAGGGEQYF.

For the CDR3, the DNA is TGTGCCAGCAGCTTAACGGGCGGTCCGTCTGAAGCTTTCTTT. This sequence encodes CASSLTGGPSEAFF. The V gene is TRBV7-3, the J gene TRBJ1-1; D is unresolved. V was trimmed by 0 bases and J by 6 bases, leaving 11 bases between them. The germline gives CDR1 SGHTA, CDR2 FQGTGA. The CDR3 is 14 amino acids.